This is a list of T cell receptor beta chains from one sample in a study of low-dose radiotherapy and immunotherapy resistance in tumors. MiXCR was run by TCRdb on the reads, yielding one entry per CDR3 protein. The sample has more than 50,000 distinct CDR3 sequences, around a quarter seen once. The sample in question was PBMCs, obtained before treatment. These receptors all stem from a male donor with rectosigmoid adenocarcinoma. Each CDR3 is given with its conserved first and last residue. The D gene is left open where the match is weak. The size entry is marked missing in some rows and otherwise reads once, few, many or a size class.

j_gene | d_gene | v_gene | abundance | CDR3nt | CDR3aa
TRBJ2-1 | TRBD2 | TRBV4-3 | many | TGCGCCAGCAGCCAGGAACGGGACTACTACTACAATGAGCAGTTCTTC | CASSQERDYYYNEQFF
TRBJ1-3 | NA | TRBV29-1 | many | TGCAGCTTCCACCATGGAAACACCATATATTTT | CSFHHGNTIYF
TRBJ2-1 | TRBD1 | TRBV18 | many | TGTGCCAGCTCACCCAGAGGACAGGGAATTCTCAATGAGCAGTTCTTC | CASSPRGQGILNEQFF
TRBJ1-4 | TRBD1 | TRBV12-3/TRBV12-4 | many | TGTGCCAGCACTAGGGGGCTGGGTAAGGAAGAAAAACTGTTTTTT | CASTRGLGKEEKLFF
TRBJ2-1 | NA | TRBV27 | many | TGTGCCACCAGTGCAGACAGAGCAGGAACCTACAATGAGCAGTTCTTC | CATSADRAGTYNEQFF
TRBJ2-3 | NA | TRBV11-1 | once | TGTGCCAGCAGCGCACCGAACAGGGCCGGCACAGATACGCAGTATTTT | CASSAPNRAGTDTQYF
TRBJ1-2 | TRBD1 | TRBV29-1 | many | TGCAGCGTTCCTTATTCTTCAGGGGGCGAGGGCTACACCTTC | CSVPYSSGGEGYTF
TRBJ1-1 | NA | TRBV12-3/TRBV12-4 | NA | TGTGCCAGCAGCGAATGGACAGCTCGAAAGGGAACTGAAGCTTTCTTT | CASSEWTARKGTEAFF
TRBJ2-7 | TRBD1 | TRBV10-3 | many | TGTGCCATCAGTGCCCGACAGGGGGCCTCCTACGAGCAGTACTTC | CAISARQGASYEQYF
TRBJ2-3 | NA | TRBV5-4 | many | TGTGCCAGCAGATCTAGTTTACAGGCGATATCTAGCACAGATACGCAGTATTTT | CASRSSLQAISSTDTQYF
TRBJ1-5 | NA | TRBV2 | many | TGTGCCAGCCAAATGGGGAGTAATCAGCCCCAGCATTTT | CASQMGSNQPQHF
TRBJ2-4 | TRBD1 | TRBV6-2/TRBV6-3 | many | TGTGCCAGCAGTGAAAGAGGGGGCCAAAACATTCAGTACTTC | CASSERGGQNIQYF
TRBJ1-1 | NA | TRBV11-2 | many | TGTGCCAGCAGCGAGGGGTACACTGAAGCTTTCTTT | CASSEGYTEAFF
TRBJ1-2 | NA | TRBV28 | NA | TGTGCCAGCAGTTTATATTCCGAGTATGGCTACACCTTC | CASSLYSEYGYTF
TRBJ2-1 | TRBD2 | TRBV6-6 | NA | TGTGCCAGCAGTTATCTTGGCGGGAGCCATGAGCAGTTCTTC | CASSYLGGSHEQFF
TRBJ2-1 | TRBD1 | TRBV19 | NA | TGTGCCAGTAGTAGTGTGCAGGGGGTTAATAATGAGCAGTTCTTC | CASSSVQGVNNEQFF
TRBJ1-1 | NA | TRBV29-1 | medium-sized | TGCAGCGCTGGGGTGGTCACTGAAGCTTTCTTT | CSAGVVTEAFF
TRBJ2-7 | NA | TRBV12-3/TRBV12-4 | NA | TGTGCCAGCACCGTCGGGACCCACTCCTACGAGCAGTACTTC | CASTVGTHSYEQYF
TRBJ2-1 | NA | TRBV6-1 | many | TGTGCCAGCAGTAAAAACAGGGGGGAGGGCAATGAGCAGTTCTTC | CASSKNRGEGNEQFF
TRBJ2-7 | TRBD2 | TRBV28 | many | TGTGCCAGCAGTTTAGGGCTAGCGGGAGTCTTCGAGCAGTACTTC | CASSLGLAGVFEQYF
TRBJ1-1 | NA | TRBV19 | many | TGCGCCAGCAGCCCTACAGGCTCGAACACTGAAGCTTTCTTT | CASSPTGSNTEAFF
TRBJ2-1 | TRBD2 | TRBV24-1 | NA | TGTGCCACCAGTGACTCATCTAGCGGGAGGGCACAGGATGAGCAGTTCTTC | CATSDSSSGRAQDEQFF
TRBJ2-7 | NA | TRBV4-2 | many | TGTGCCAGCAGCCAACGACTTGCTACCTACGAGCAGTACTTC | CASSQRLATYEQYF
TRBJ1-1 | NA | TRBV29-1 | many | TGCAGCGTTGAAGGGTTTATGAACACTGAAGCTTTCTTT | CSVEGFMNTEAFF
TRBJ2-3 | NA | TRBV12-3/TRBV12-4 | many | TGTGCCAGCAGTTTCATGGGGACGACGGGAGATACGCAGTATTTT | CASSFMGTTGDTQYF
TRBJ1-2 | TRBD1 | TRBV20-1 | many | TGCAGTGCTAGAGCTGCGGACAGGGGTGACTATGGCTACACCTTC | CSARAADRGDYGYTF